Presented here are 10 T cell receptor beta chains from one specimen sequenced in a study of cytomegalovirus exposure and HLA in healthy donors. TCRdb's table, derived via immunoSEQ multiplex PCR, lists solely in-frame clones and lacks some. The table has under 200,000 clones, 95% to 97% seen once. Sequencing input: PBMCs. The receptors stem from a woman under 30 in good health and CMV-seronegative.

The V gene is TRBV27, the J gene TRBJ2-2; D may be TRBD1 (5 bases). Trimming pared 6 bases from V and 2 bases from J, leaving 13 bases between. This CDR3 has 15 residues. The V gene's germline CDR1 is MNHEY and CDR2 SMNVEV (reference sequence). In DNA, the CDR3 is TGTGCCAGCAGCTACAGGTTAGGTAACACCGGGGAGCTGTTTTTT. Its protein is CASSYRLGNTGELFF.

The rearrangement joins TRBV11-2 to TRBJ2-1; a possible D gene is TRBD2 (5 bases). The CDR3 runs 14 residues. Germline values: CDR1 SGHAT, CDR2 FQNNGV. V was trimmed by 4 bases and J by 4 bases, leaving 11 bases between them. This CDR3 is CASSYGVTYNEQFF. In DNA, the CDR3 is TGTGCCAGCAGCTACGGGGTTACATACAATGAGCAGTTCTTC.

This chain connects TRBV5-1 to TRBJ2-1; 13 bases match TRBD2. CDR3 size: 15 residues. J gave up 10 bases and V 4 bases, and 8 bases lay outside the gene matches. Germline CDR1 SGHRS, CDR2 YFSETQ. The CDR3 coding sequence is TGCGCCAGCAGCCCGCCACTAGCGGGGGGGCCCGAGCAGTTCTTC. Amino acids: CASSPPLAGGPEQFF. Full variable domain (rest looked up from reference TRBV5-1 and TRBJ2-1): KAGVTQTPRYLIKTRGQQVTLSCSPISGHRSVSWYQQTPGQGLQFLFEYFSETQRNKGNFPGRFSGRQFSNSRSEMNVSTLELGDSALYLCASSPPLAGGPEQFFGPGTRLTVL.

V gene TRBV2 combines with J gene TRBJ1-1; the match to TRBD1 covers 7 bases. V was pared by 11 bases and J by 3 bases, with 9 bases of the junction left unmatched. This CDR3 is 13 amino acids long. Germline assignment: CDR1 SNHLY and CDR2 FYNNEI. As DNA, the CDR3 is TGTGCCGACACAGGGGAGAGGGACACTGAAGCTTTCTTT. It codes for CADTGERDTEAFF.

The sample holds one count of this clone. The V call is TRBV10-3, the J call TRBJ2-7; a weak D match, TRBD1 (6 bases). Trimming removed 11 bases at V and 0 bases at J, with 11 bases between. Germline V gene data show CDR1 as ENHRY and CDR2 as SYGVKD. This CDR3 is 12 amino acids long. The CDR3 DNA sequence: TGTGCCTCCGGGGACAACTCCTACGAGCAGTACTTC. Translation gives CASGDNSYEQYF.

The genes are TRBV5-4 and TRBJ2-5; 12 nucleotides line up with TRBD2. V trimming: 0 bases; J trimming: 4 bases; junction bases outside the gene matches: 1. Per germline, CDR1 SGHNT and CDR2 YYREEE (reference sequence). The CDR3 is 15 residues long. The CDR3 here is CASSLEGLAGETQYF. The CDR3 DNA reads TGTGCCAGCAGCTTGGAGGGACTAGCGGGAGAGACCCAGTACTTC.

The rearrangement joins TRBV6-5 to TRBJ2-7, with 7 bases identical to TRBD1. With V trimmed by 3 bases and J by 9 bases, 8 bases remained unmatched. The CDR3 runs to 13 residues. Germline assignment: CDR1 MNHEY and CDR2 SVGAGI. The CDR3 bases are TGTGCCAGCAGTTATCGGACAGGAAATAGGCAGTACTTC. Its translation is CASSYRTGNRQYF.

V gene TRBV6-5 combines with J gene TRBJ1-1; possible D gene TRBD1, 6 bases. This CDR3 region has 14 residues. Germline CDR1 reads MNHEY; CDR2 reads SVGAGI. V was clipped by 8 bases and J by 0 bases, with 13 bases between them. The CDR3 is CASHRGGMNTEAFF. CDR3 bases: TGTGCCAGCCATAGGGGGGGAATGAACACTGAAGCTTTCTTT.

This sequence joins TRBV5-4 and TRBJ2-5, with TRBD1 matching 7 bases. Trimming took 5 bases from V and 5 from J; bases not matched to a gene: 12. The CDR3 extends over 15 amino acids. CDR1 and CDR2 (germline): SGHNT, YYREEE (reference sequence). As DNA, the CDR3 is TGTGCCAGCAGTCCACGACAGGGCCCTGTCGAGACCCAGTACTTC. Its translation: CASSPRQGPVETQYF.

CDR3 in DNA: TGTGCCAGCAGCTTGGGCAGGGTAATAACCTATGGCTACACCTTC. It codes for CASSLGRVITYGYTF. The V and J genes are TRBV5-6 and TRBJ1-2; D is possibly TRBD1 (5 bases). V shed 0 bases and J shed 4 bases, with 13 bases lying between them. CDR1 and CDR2 from the germline V gene are SGHDT and YYEEEE. This CDR3 has 15 amino acids.